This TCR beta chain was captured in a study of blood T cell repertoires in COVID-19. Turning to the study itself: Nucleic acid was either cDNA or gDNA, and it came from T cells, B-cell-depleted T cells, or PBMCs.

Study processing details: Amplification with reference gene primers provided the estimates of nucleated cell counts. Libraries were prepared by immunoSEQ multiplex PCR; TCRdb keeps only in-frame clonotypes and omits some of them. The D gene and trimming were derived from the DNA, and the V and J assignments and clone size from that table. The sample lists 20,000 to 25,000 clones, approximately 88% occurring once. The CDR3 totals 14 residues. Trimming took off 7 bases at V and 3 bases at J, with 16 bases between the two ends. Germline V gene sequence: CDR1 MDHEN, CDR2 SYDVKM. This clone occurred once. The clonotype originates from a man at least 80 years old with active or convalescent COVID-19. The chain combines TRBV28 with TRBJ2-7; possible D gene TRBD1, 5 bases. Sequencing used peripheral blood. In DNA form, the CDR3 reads TGTGCCAGCATGGGCTCGTGGCAGGGCTACGAGCAGTACTTC. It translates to CASMGSWQGYEQYF.